This T cell receptor beta chain came from a study of T cell clusters in autoimmune cytopenias. One tube held mixed TRB-A and TRB-B primer pools for touch-down PCR. Reanalyzing the multiplex PCR reads, TCRdb keeps one entry per CDR3 protein, without DNA. Its clone listing holds about 15,000 distinct CDR3 sequences. About 37,500 genome equivalents of blood DNA were amplified for TRB. This CDR3 spans 13 amino acids. Germline values: CDR1 GTSNPN, CDR2 SVGIG (reference sequence). This sample was also put to use in a study of T cell repertoires in aging, cancer and after chemotherapy. This second study says: Donor ages fell into six groups from 30 or younger up to 70 or older.

Input material: peripheral blood. The TCR sequence derives from a human donor in good health. The V gene is TRBV30, the J gene TRBJ2-5; TCRdb selects TRBD1, and the lack of DNA leaves this call unchecked. The CDR3 sequence is CAWTPKIQETQYF.